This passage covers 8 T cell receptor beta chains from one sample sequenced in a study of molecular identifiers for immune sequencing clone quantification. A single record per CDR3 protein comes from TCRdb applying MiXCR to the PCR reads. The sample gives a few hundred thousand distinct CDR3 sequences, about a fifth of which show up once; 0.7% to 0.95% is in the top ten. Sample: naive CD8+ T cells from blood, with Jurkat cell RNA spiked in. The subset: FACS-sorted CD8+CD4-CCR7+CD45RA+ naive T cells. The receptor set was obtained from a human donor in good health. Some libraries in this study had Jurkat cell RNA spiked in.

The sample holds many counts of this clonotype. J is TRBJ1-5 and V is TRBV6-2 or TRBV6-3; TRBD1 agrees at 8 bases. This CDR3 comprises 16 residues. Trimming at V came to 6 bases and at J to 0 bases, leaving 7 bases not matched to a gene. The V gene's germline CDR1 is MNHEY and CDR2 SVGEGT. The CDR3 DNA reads TGTGCCAGCAGCTGGACAGGGACTTATAGCAATCAGCCCCAGCATTTT. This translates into CASSWTGTYSNQPQHF.

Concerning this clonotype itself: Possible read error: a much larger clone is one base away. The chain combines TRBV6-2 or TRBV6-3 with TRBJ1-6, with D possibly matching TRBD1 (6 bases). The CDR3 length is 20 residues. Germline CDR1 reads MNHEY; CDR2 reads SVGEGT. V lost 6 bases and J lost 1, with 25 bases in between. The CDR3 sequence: CASRDNRNRDVESYNSPLHF. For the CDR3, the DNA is TGTGCCAGCAGGGACAACCGGAACAGGGATGTGGAGTCCTATAATTCACCCCTCCACTTT.

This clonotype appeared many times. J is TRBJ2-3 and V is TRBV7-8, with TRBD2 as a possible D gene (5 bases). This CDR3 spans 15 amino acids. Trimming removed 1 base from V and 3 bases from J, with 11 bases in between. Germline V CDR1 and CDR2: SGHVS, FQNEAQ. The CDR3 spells CASSLVEEETDTQYF. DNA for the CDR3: TGTGCCAGCAGCTTAGTGGAGGAGGAGACAGATACGCAGTATTTT.

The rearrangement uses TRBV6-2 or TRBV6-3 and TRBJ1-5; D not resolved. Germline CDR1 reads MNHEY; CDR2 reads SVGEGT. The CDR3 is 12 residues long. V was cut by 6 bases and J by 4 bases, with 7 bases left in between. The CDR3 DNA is TGTGCCAGCAGCGATTTTAATCAGCCCCAGCATTTT. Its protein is CASSDFNQPQHF.

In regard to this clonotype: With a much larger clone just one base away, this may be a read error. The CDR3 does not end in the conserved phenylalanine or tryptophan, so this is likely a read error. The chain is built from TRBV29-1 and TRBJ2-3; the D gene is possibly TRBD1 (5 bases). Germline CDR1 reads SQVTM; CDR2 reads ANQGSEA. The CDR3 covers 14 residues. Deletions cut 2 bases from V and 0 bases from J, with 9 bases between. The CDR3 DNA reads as TGCAGCGTTGAATGGGGCTTCAGCACAGATACGCAGTATTCT. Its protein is CSVEWGFSTDTQYS.

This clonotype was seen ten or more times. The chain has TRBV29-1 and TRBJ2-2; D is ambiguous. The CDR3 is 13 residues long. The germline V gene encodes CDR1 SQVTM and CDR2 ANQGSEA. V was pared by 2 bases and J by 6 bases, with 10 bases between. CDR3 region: CSVESDFPGELFF. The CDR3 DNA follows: TGCAGCGTTGAAAGTGACTTTCCCGGGGAGCTGTTTTTT.

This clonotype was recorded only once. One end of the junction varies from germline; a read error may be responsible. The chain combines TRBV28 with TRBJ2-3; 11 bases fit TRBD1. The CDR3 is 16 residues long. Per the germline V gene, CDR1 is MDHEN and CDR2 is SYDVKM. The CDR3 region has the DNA TGTGCCAGCAGTTTCACGGACAGGGGGCGCACAGATGCGCAGTATTTT. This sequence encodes CASSFTDRGRTDAQYF.

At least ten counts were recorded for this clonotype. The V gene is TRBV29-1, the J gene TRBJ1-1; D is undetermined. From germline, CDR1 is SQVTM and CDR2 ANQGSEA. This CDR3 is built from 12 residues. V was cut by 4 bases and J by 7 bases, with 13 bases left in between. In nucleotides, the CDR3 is TGCAGCGTTGTTGTTCCCACCGATGAAGCTTTCTTT. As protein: CSVVVPTDEAFF.